A selection of T cell receptor beta chains follows, all from one sample in a study of blood T cell dynamics during melanoma immunotherapy. Sequencing used immunoSEQ multiplex PCR; TCRdb keeps in-frame clones, though not all of them. This repertoire shows approximately 25,000 clones, roughly nine tenths found once; its top ten account for 4% to 6%. The specimen was blood, collected from a patient treated with checkpoint blockade. These receptors originate from a human donor with melanoma. CDR3s include the opening cysteine and the closing phenylalanine or tryptophan. The D gene is left open where the match is weak. Expanded clones get a size class; other rows say once, few or many, or leave the size out.

clone_size: .
d_call: .
j_call: TRBJ1-2
v_call: TRBV4-1
cdr3_aa: CASSQGETDANYGYTF
cdr3_nt: TGCGCCAGCAGCCAAGGGGAAACAGACGCTAACTATGGCTACACCTTC

clone_size: once
d_call: .
j_call: TRBJ1-1
v_call: TRBV25-1
cdr3_aa: CASSGQAKNTEAFF
cdr3_nt: TGTGCCAGCAGTGGACAGGCTAAGAACACTGAAGCTTTCTTT

clone_size: .
d_call: .
j_call: TRBJ2-7
v_call: TRBV27
cdr3_aa: CASSLTNPHEQYF
cdr3_nt: TGTGCCAGCAGTTTAACTAATCCCCACGAGCAGTACTTC

clone_size: .
d_call: .
j_call: TRBJ1-2
v_call: TRBV5-6
cdr3_aa: CASSHRRIYGYTF
cdr3_nt: TGTGCCAGCAGCCATAGACGGATCTATGGCTACACCTTC

clone_size: .
d_call: TRBD2
j_call: TRBJ2-3
v_call: TRBV7-9
cdr3_aa: CASSLTSGSGTDTQYF
cdr3_nt: TGTGCCAGCAGCCTCACTAGCGGGAGTGGCACAGATACGCAGTATTTT

clone_size: .
d_call: .
j_call: TRBJ2-2
v_call: TRBV27
cdr3_aa: CASSYMNTGELFF
cdr3_nt: TGTGCCAGCAGTTACATGAACACCGGGGAGCTGTTTTTT

clone_size: .
d_call: .
j_call: TRBJ1-5
v_call: TRBV5-1
cdr3_aa: CASSSGAGDQPQHF
cdr3_nt: TGCGCCAGCAGCTCCGGGGCAGGGGACCAGCCCCAGCATTTT

clone_size: .
d_call: TRBD1
j_call: TRBJ1-3
v_call: TRBV5-1
cdr3_aa: CASSPGTGGNTIYF
cdr3_nt: TGCGCCAGCAGCCCCGGGACAGGGGGAAACACCATATATTTT

clone_size: .
d_call: TRBD2
j_call: TRBJ2-2
v_call: TRBV9
cdr3_aa: CASSVALGLAKNTGELFF
cdr3_nt: TGTGCCAGCAGCGTAGCTCTGGGACTAGCGAAAAACACCGGGGAGCTGTTTTTT

clone_size: .
d_call: TRBD2
j_call: TRBJ2-7
v_call: TRBV5-1
cdr3_aa: CASSLGLAGAYEQYF
cdr3_nt: TGCGCCAGCAGCTTGGGGCTAGCGGGGGCCTACGAGCAGTACTTC

clone_size: .
d_call: .
j_call: TRBJ2-3
v_call: TRBV27
cdr3_aa: CATKGQARDTQYF
cdr3_nt: TGTGCCACGAAAGGCCAGGCCAGAGATACGCAGTATTTT

clone_size: .
d_call: .
j_call: TRBJ1-2
v_call: TRBV5-4
cdr3_aa: CASSGPGGGNGYTF
cdr3_nt: TGTGCCAGCAGCGGCCCGGGGGGTGGTAATGGCTACACCTTC

clone_size: .
d_call: TRBD1
j_call: TRBJ1-3
v_call: TRBV28
cdr3_aa: CASLMVGTGRNTIYF
cdr3_nt: TGTGCCAGCCTAATGGTAGGGACAGGGAGAAACACCATATATTTT

clone_size: .
d_call: TRBD2
j_call: TRBJ2-2
v_call: TRBV5-1
cdr3_aa: CASSLVRTSGTGELFF
cdr3_nt: TGCGCCAGCAGCTTGGTACGGACTAGCGGGACCGGGGAGCTGTTTTTT

clone_size: .
d_call: TRBD2
j_call: TRBJ2-3
v_call: TRBV7-3
cdr3_aa: CASSFGEGTQYF
cdr3_nt: TGTGCCAGCAGCTTCGGGGAGGGTACGCAGTATTTT

clone_size: once
d_call: TRBD2
j_call: TRBJ2-1
v_call: TRBV18
cdr3_aa: CASKLADNEQFF
cdr3_nt: TGTGCCAGCAAACTAGCGGACAATGAGCAGTTCTTC

clone_size: .
d_call: TRBD2
j_call: TRBJ2-1
v_call: TRBV11-3
cdr3_aa: CASSLLAGFDNEQFF
cdr3_nt: TGTGCCAGCAGCTTACTAGCGGGATTCGACAATGAGCAGTTCTTC

clone_size: .
d_call: TRBD2
j_call: TRBJ2-5
v_call: TRBV15
cdr3_aa: CATSRVTSGKETQYF
cdr3_nt: TGTGCCACCAGCAGAGTCACTAGCGGAAAAGAGACCCAGTACTTC

clone_size: .
d_call: TRBD2
j_call: TRBJ2-7
v_call: TRBV7-6
cdr3_aa: CASSLRPGLAVDEQYF
cdr3_nt: TGTGCCAGCAGCTTGAGACCGGGACTAGCGGTGGACGAGCAGTACTTC

clone_size: .
d_call: TRBD1
j_call: TRBJ1-4
v_call: TRBV7-2
cdr3_aa: CASSPTGQPNEKLFF
cdr3_nt: TGTGCCAGCAGCCCGACGGGACAGCCTAATGAAAAACTGTTTTTT

clone_size: few
d_call: .
j_call: TRBJ2-7
v_call: TRBV9
cdr3_aa: CASSQSGSVIGGEQYF
cdr3_nt: TGTGCCAGCAGCCAAAGTGGGAGCGTTATAGGAGGCGAGCAGTACTTC

clone_size: .
d_call: .
j_call: TRBJ2-5
v_call: TRBV16
cdr3_aa: CASSRPSGTQYF
cdr3_nt: TGTGCCAGCAGCCGTCCGTCCGGGACCCAGTACTTC

clone_size: .
d_call: .
j_call: TRBJ1-5
v_call: TRBV4-2
cdr3_aa: CASSQLSDGQPQHF
cdr3_nt: TGTGCCAGCAGCCAACTATCAGACGGGCAGCCCCAGCATTTT

clone_size: .
d_call: .
j_call: TRBJ2-1
v_call: TRBV7-3
cdr3_aa: CASSRTEVNEQFF
cdr3_nt: TGTGCCAGCAGCCGGACCGAGGTTAATGAGCAGTTCTTC

clone_size: .
d_call: .
j_call: TRBJ2-1
v_call: TRBV6-5
cdr3_aa: CASSYSWGAGNEQFF
cdr3_nt: TGTGCCAGCAGTTACTCTTGGGGGGCGGGAAATGAGCAGTTCTTC

clone_size: .
d_call: .
j_call: TRBJ2-3
v_call: TRBV9
cdr3_aa: CASSVVLSDTQYF
cdr3_nt: TGTGCCAGCAGCGTAGTCCTCTCCGATACGCAGTATTTT

clone_size: .
d_call: .
j_call: TRBJ2-5
v_call: TRBV5-1
cdr3_aa: CASSTPQETQYF
cdr3_nt: TGCGCCAGCAGCACACCACAAGAGACCCAGTACTTC

clone_size: .
d_call: .
j_call: TRBJ2-5
v_call: TRBV27
cdr3_aa: CASSLRDQRTQYF
cdr3_nt: TGTGCCAGCAGTTTACGGGACCAGCGGACCCAGTACTTC

clone_size: .
d_call: .
j_call: TRBJ1-3
v_call: TRBV5-6
cdr3_aa: CASSNRVNSGNTIYF
cdr3_nt: TGTGCCAGCAGCAACAGGGTAAACAGTGGAAACACCATATATTTT

clone_size: .
d_call: .
j_call: TRBJ2-5
v_call: TRBV11-2
cdr3_aa: CASSPVQGQETQYF
cdr3_nt: TGTGCCAGCAGCCCTGTGCAGGGCCAAGAGACCCAGTACTTC

clone_size: .
d_call: .
j_call: TRBJ1-5
v_call: TRBV6-1
cdr3_aa: CASSERELANQPQHF
cdr3_nt: TGTGCCAGCAGTGAGAGAGAGTTGGCTAATCAGCCCCAGCATTTT

clone_size: .
d_call: .
j_call: TRBJ1-4
v_call: TRBV2
cdr3_aa: CATLPLGVGEKLFF
cdr3_nt: TGTGCCACCCTCCCTTTGGGAGTCGGTGAAAAACTGTTTTTT

clone_size: .
d_call: .
j_call: TRBJ2-7
v_call: TRBV7-8
cdr3_aa: CASSSFKQTNYEQYF
cdr3_nt: TGTGCCAGCAGCTCATTTAAGCAGACCAACTACGAGCAGTACTTC

clone_size: .
d_call: .
j_call: TRBJ1-1
v_call: TRBV2
cdr3_aa: CASTQGVNTEAFF
cdr3_nt: TGTGCCAGCACCCAAGGGGTGAACACTGAAGCTTTCTTT

clone_size: few
d_call: .
j_call: TRBJ2-3
v_call: TRBV7-2
cdr3_aa: CASSLGLSTDTQYF
cdr3_nt: TGTGCCAGCAGCTTAGGGCTGAGCACAGATACGCAGTATTTT

clone_size: once
d_call: .
j_call: TRBJ1-6
v_call: TRBV5-4
cdr3_aa: CASSGGGIGSPLHF
cdr3_nt: TGTGCCAGCAGCGGTGGGGGAATTGGTTCACCCCTCCACTTT

clone_size: .
d_call: .
j_call: TRBJ2-2
v_call: TRBV6-5
cdr3_aa: CASTPTLNTGELFF
cdr3_nt: TGTGCCAGCACCCCGACCCTGAACACCGGGGAGCTGTTTTTT